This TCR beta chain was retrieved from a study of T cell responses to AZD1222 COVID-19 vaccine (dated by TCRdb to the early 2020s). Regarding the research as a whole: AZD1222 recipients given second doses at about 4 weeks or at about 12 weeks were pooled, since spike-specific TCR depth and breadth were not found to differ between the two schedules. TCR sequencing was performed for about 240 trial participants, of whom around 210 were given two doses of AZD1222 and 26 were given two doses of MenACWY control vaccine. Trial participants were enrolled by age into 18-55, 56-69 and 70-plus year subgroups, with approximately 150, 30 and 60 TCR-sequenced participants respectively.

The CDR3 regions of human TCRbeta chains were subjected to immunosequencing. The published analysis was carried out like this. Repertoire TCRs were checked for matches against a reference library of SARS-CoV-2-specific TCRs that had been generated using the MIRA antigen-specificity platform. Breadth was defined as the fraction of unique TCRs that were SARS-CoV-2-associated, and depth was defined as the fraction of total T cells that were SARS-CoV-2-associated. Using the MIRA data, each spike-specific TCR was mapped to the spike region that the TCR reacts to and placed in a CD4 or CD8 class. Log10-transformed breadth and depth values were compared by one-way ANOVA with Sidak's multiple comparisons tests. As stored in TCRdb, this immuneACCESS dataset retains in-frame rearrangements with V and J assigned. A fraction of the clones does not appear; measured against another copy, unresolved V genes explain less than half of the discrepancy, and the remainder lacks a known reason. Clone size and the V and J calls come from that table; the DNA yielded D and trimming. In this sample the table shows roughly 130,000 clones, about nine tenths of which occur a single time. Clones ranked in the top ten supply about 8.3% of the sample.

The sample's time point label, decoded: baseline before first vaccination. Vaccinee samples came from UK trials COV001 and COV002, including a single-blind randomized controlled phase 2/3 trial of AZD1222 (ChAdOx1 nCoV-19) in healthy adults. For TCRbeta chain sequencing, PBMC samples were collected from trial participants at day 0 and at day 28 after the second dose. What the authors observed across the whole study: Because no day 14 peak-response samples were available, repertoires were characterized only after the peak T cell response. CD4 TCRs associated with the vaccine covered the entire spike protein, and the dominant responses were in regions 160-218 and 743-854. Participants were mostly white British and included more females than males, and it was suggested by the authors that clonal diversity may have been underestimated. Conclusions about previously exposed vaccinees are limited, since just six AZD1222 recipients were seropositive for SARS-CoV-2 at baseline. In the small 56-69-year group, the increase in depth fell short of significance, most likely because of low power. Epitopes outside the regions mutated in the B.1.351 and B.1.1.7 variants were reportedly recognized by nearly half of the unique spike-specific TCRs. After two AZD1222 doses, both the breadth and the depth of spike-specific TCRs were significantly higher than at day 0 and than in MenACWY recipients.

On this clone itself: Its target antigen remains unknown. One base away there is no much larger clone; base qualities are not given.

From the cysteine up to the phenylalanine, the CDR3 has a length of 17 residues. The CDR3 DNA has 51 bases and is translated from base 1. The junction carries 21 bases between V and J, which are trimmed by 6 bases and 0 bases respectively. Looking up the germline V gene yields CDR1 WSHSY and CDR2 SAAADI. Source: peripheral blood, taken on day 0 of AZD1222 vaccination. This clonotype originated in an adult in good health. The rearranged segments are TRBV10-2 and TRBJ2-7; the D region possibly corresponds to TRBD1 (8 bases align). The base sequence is TGCGCCAGCAGGGGGGGTTCAGGGGGCGGGAGCTCCTACGAGCAGTACTTC. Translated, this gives CASRGGSGGGSSYEQYF.